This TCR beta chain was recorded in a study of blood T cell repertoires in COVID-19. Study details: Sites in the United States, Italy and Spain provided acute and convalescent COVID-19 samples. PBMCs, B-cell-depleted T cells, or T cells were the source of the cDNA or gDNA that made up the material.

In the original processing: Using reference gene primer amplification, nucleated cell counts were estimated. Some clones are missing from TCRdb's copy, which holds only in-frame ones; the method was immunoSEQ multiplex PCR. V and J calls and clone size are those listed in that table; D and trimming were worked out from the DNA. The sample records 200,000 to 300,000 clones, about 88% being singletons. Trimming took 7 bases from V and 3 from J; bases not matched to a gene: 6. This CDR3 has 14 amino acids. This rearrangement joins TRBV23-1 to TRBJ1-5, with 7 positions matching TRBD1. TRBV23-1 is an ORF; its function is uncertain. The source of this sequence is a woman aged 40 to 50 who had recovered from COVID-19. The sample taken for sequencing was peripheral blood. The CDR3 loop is CASNPGQPNQPQHF. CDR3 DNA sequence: TGCGCCAGCAACCCGGGACAGCCCAATCAGCCCCAGCATTTT.